Listed below are T cell receptor beta chains from one sample, sequenced in a study of cytotoxic CD8 clonotypes in ibrutinib-treated CLL. Sequenced by immunoSEQ multiplex PCR; TCRdb stores in-frame clones only, minus some. The sample yields about 57,000 clones, approximately 52% seen once. The input for sequencing was PBMCs, taken after 24 months of ibrutinib treatment. The origin of the receptors is a human donor with chronic lymphocytic leukemia. The CDR3 runs from the conserved cysteine through the conserved F or W. Each record gives: V gene, D gene, clone size, J gene, CDR3 protein, CDR3 DNA. The D gene is left open where the match is weak. Some rows have no size entry. The others give once, few or many, or a class for an expanded clone.

v_gene: TRBV5-4; d_gene: .; abundance: few; j_gene: TRBJ2-3; CDR3aa: CASSLDKTDTQYF; CDR3nt: TGTGCCAGCAGCCTCGACAAAACAGATACGCAGTATTTT
v_gene: TRBV2; d_gene: .; abundance: .; j_gene: TRBJ1-1; CDR3aa: CASSDGALNTEAFF; CDR3nt: TGTGCCAGCAGTGACGGGGCCTTGAACACTGAAGCTTTCTTT
v_gene: TRBV4-1; d_gene: TRBD1; abundance: .; j_gene: TRBJ1-2; CDR3aa: CASSQEGDRVPPNYGYTF; CDR3nt: TGCGCCAGCAGCCAAGAGGGGGACAGGGTGCCACCTAACTATGGCTACACCTTC
v_gene: TRBV5-6; d_gene: TRBD2; abundance: .; j_gene: TRBJ2-2; CDR3aa: CASSSLGLAGAPNTGELFF; CDR3nt: TGTGCCAGCAGCTCCTTGGGACTAGCGGGAGCGCCGAACACCGGGGAGCTGTTTTTT
v_gene: TRBV28; d_gene: TRBD1; abundance: many; j_gene: TRBJ2-7; CDR3aa: CASSPGTGINEQYF; CDR3nt: TGTGCCAGCAGCCCCGGGACAGGGATAAACGAGCAGTACTTC
v_gene: TRBV6-5; d_gene: .; abundance: .; j_gene: TRBJ1-4; CDR3aa: CASSPGSRVQEKLFF; CDR3nt: TGTGCCAGCTCCCCCGGGTCCAGGGTGCAGGAAAAACTGTTTTTT
v_gene: TRBV11-3; d_gene: .; abundance: .; j_gene: TRBJ2-7; CDR3aa: CASSLTAGLSSYEQYF; CDR3nt: TGTGCCAGCAGCCTTACTGCAGGGCTGAGCTCCTACGAGCAGTACTTC
v_gene: TRBV5-1; d_gene: .; abundance: .; j_gene: TRBJ1-4; CDR3aa: CASSPTHGVNEKLFF; CDR3nt: TGCGCCAGCAGCCCAACACATGGGGTTAATGAAAAACTGTTTTTT
v_gene: TRBV5-1; d_gene: TRBD2; abundance: .; j_gene: TRBJ2-3; CDR3aa: CASSLGGGSDTQYF; CDR3nt: TGCGCCAGCAGTCTCGGCGGGGGGTCGGATACGCAGTATTTT
v_gene: TRBV7-9; d_gene: .; abundance: .; j_gene: TRBJ1-3; CDR3aa: CASSWPAVEAGNTIYF; CDR3nt: TGTGCCAGTTCCTGGCCCGCCGTTGAGGCTGGAAACACCATATATTTT
v_gene: TRBV11-1; d_gene: TRBD1; abundance: .; j_gene: TRBJ2-5; CDR3aa: CASSPNRPHDREETQYF; CDR3nt: TGTGCCAGCAGCCCGAACCGACCTCATGACAGGGAAGAGACCCAGTACTTC
v_gene: TRBV6-6; d_gene: TRBD1; abundance: .; j_gene: TRBJ2-5; CDR3aa: CASTTGSETQYF; CDR3nt: TGTGCCAGCACGACAGGGTCAGAGACCCAGTACTTC
v_gene: TRBV15; d_gene: .; abundance: .; j_gene: TRBJ2-7; CDR3aa: CATSRDLRLSPYEQYF; CDR3nt: TGTGCCACCAGCAGAGATTTAAGGCTTAGCCCCTACGAGCAGTACTTC
v_gene: TRBV11-2; d_gene: TRBD1; abundance: .; j_gene: TRBJ2-5; CDR3aa: CASSSPTGMGETQYF; CDR3nt: TGTGCCAGCAGCTCTCCGACAGGGATGGGGGAGACCCAGTACTTC
v_gene: TRBV6-5; d_gene: TRBD1; abundance: .; j_gene: TRBJ2-3; CDR3aa: CASSPQTGGTDTQYF; CDR3nt: TGTGCCAGCAGCCCACAGACAGGGGGCACAGATACGCAGTATTTT
v_gene: TRBV6-5; d_gene: TRBD2; abundance: .; j_gene: TRBJ2-3; CDR3aa: CASGSGGRNTQYF; CDR3nt: TGTGCCAGCGGGAGCGGGGGGAGAAATACGCAGTATTTT
v_gene: TRBV18; d_gene: .; abundance: many; j_gene: TRBJ2-3; CDR3aa: CASSPRTTDTQYF; CDR3nt: TGTGCCAGCTCACCCCGTACCACAGATACGCAGTATTTT
v_gene: TRBV30; d_gene: TRBD2; abundance: .; j_gene: TRBJ2-7; CDR3aa: CAWRLAGTNYEQYF; CDR3nt: TGTGCCTGGAGACTAGCGGGAACTAACTACGAGCAGTACTTC
v_gene: TRBV7-9; d_gene: TRBD2; abundance: .; j_gene: TRBJ2-5; CDR3aa: CASSSERGLQETQYF; CDR3nt: TGTGCCAGCAGCTCCGAGCGGGGCCTCCAAGAGACCCAGTACTTC
v_gene: TRBV21-1; d_gene: .; abundance: .; j_gene: TRBJ2-5; CDR3aa: CASSKESRVWETQYF; CDR3nt: TGTGCCAGCAGCAAGGAAAGCAGGGTTTGGGAGACCCAGTACTTC
v_gene: TRBV28; d_gene: .; abundance: .; j_gene: TRBJ2-4; CDR3aa: CASSRGTGGTLAKNIQYF; CDR3nt: TGTGCCAGCAGCCGAGGGACTGGCGGGACCCTAGCCAAAAACATTCAGTACTTC
v_gene: TRBV9; d_gene: .; abundance: .; j_gene: TRBJ1-3; CDR3aa: CASSHRGNTIYF; CDR3nt: TGTGCCAGCAGCCACAGGGGAAACACCATATATTTT
v_gene: TRBV9; d_gene: .; abundance: .; j_gene: TRBJ2-1; CDR3aa: CASSGHTYGSYNEQFF; CDR3nt: TGTGCCAGCAGCGGACATACGTACGGGTCCTACAATGAGCAGTTCTTC
v_gene: TRBV6-1; d_gene: .; abundance: .; j_gene: TRBJ1-5; CDR3aa: CASSARLGPNQPQHF; CDR3nt: TGTGCCAGCAGTGCCCGATTAGGCCCTAATCAGCCCCAGCATTTT
v_gene: TRBV2; d_gene: .; abundance: few; j_gene: TRBJ2-1; CDR3aa: CATSRDNSYNEQFF; CDR3nt: TGTGCCACCTCCCGGGACAACTCCTACAATGAGCAGTTCTTC
v_gene: TRBV2; d_gene: TRBD2; abundance: .; j_gene: TRBJ2-7; CDR3aa: CASSGPGTSGGLIYEQYF; CDR3nt: TGTGCCAGCAGTGGGCCTGGGACTAGCGGGGGCCTAATCTACGAGCAGTACTTC